Shown below are 21 T cell receptor beta chains from a single sample sequenced in a study of cytomegalovirus exposure and HLA in healthy donors. Assay: immunoSEQ multiplex PCR; the TCRdb copy retains only in-frame clones and omits some. The sample lists some 98,000 clones; roughly 84% were seen once. The sequenced sample consisted of PBMCs. Receptors were obtained from a man younger than 35 in good health and CMV-seropositive.

V gene TRBV19 combines with J gene TRBJ2-7; D is possibly TRBD2 (6 bases). The germline V and J ends were trimmed by 4 bases and 4 bases, with 11 bases remaining between them. CDR3 length: 13 amino acids. Germline V gene sequence: CDR1 LNHDA, CDR2 SQIVND (reference sequence). In DNA, the CDR3 is TGTGCCAGTAGTAGCGTCAGCGGGTACGAGCAGTACTTC. Translated, it gives CASSSVSGYEQYF.

This chain connects TRBV5-1 to TRBJ1-1, with TRBD1 matching 8 bases. This CDR3 contains 17 residues. V was clipped by 3 bases and J by 3 bases; unmatched bases: 13. The germline gives CDR1 SGHRS, CDR2 YFSETQ. The CDR3 bases are TGCGCCAGCAGCTCTGAGACCGCACCGGGACAGGACACTGAAGCTTTCTTT. It translates to CASSSETAPGQDTEAFF.

V gene TRBV6-5 combines with J gene TRBJ1-1; D might be TRBD1 (5 bases). The germline V gene encodes CDR1 MNHEY and CDR2 SVGAGI. CDR3 length equals 11 residues. Trimming stripped 7 bases from V and 6 bases from J, with 9 bases between. The CDR3 coding sequence is TGTGCCAGCATAGGGGTTTCTGAAGCTTTCTTT. Protein product: CASIGVSEAFF.

This chain links TRBV27 with TRBJ2-7; D is unresolved. The CDR3 sequence is 13 residues long. CDR1 MNHEY and CDR2 SMNVEV come from the germline V gene (reference sequence). Trimming left V 5 bases short and J 3 bases short, with 11 bases between. The CDR3 nucleotides read TGTGCCAGCAGTGGAGTAGGTCGCTACGAGCAGTACTTC. This translates into CASSGVGRYEQYF.

Comments on this clone: Additional DNA sequences in this sample encode the identical CDR3. V gene TRBV4-3 combines with J gene TRBJ1-3; TRBD1 is a possible D gene (5 bases). Looked up from germline, CDR1 is LGHNA and CDR2 is YSLEER. V lost 0 bases and J 4 bases, leaving 7 bases between the germline ends. The CDR3 consists of 14 residues. Written as DNA, the CDR3 is TGCGCCAGCAGCCAAGATCGGGGGGGAAACACCATATATTTT. This encodes CASSQDRGGNTIYF.

The chain combines TRBV7-2 with TRBJ2-7; TRBD2 matches at 9 bases. The V gene end was trimmed by 0 bases and the J gene end by 2 bases; junction bases not matched to a gene: 5. The CDR3 is 16 residues long. Per the germline V gene, CDR1 is SGHTA and CDR2 is FQGNSA. The CDR3 coding sequence is TGTGCCAGCAGCTTAGCAATAGCGGGAGTTCCCTACGAGCAGTACTTC. Protein sequence: CASSLAIAGVPYEQYF.

CDR3 in DNA: TGTGCCAGGGGGACGGGGGTAGAGACCCAGTACTTC. This translates into CARGTGVETQYF. This sequence joins TRBV6-1 and TRBJ2-5; a possible D gene is TRBD2 (6 bases). Germline V gene lookup returns CDR1 MNHNS and CDR2 SASEGT. Trimming pared 9 bases from V and 4 bases from J, leaving 12 bases between. CDR3 length equals 12 residues.

The V and J genes are TRBV29-1 and TRBJ1-1; D gene unclear. CDR3 length equals 11 residues. V was cut by 7 bases and J by 0 bases, with 6 bases left in between. CDR1 and CDR2 from the germline V gene are SQVTM and ANQGSEA. CDR3 coding DNA: TGCAGCGCCCGTTTGAACACTGAAGCTTTCTTT. Its protein is CSARLNTEAFF.

The chain joins TRBV4-3 to TRBJ1-3, with a tentative D call TRBD1 (5 bases). The V and J ends lost 1 base and 0 bases respectively, with 10 bases between them. The CDR3 has 16 residues. Germline CDR1 and CDR2: LGHNA and YSLEER. The CDR3 reads CASSQAITGSGNTIYF. The CDR3 nucleotides are TGCGCCAGCAGCCAAGCCATAACAGGCTCTGGAAACACCATATATTTT.

The V gene is TRBV19, the J gene TRBJ1-6; maybe TRBD1 (6 bases). This CDR3 region has 14 residues. V lost 3 bases, J lost 9 bases, and 12 bases lay in between. Germline-derived CDR1 and CDR2 are LNHDA and SQIVND (reference sequence). DNA of the CDR3: TGTGCCAGTAGTATCGGGCAGGGGATTTCACCCCTCCACTTT. Translating it yields CASSIGQGISPLHF.

The chain couples TRBV12-5 to TRBJ2-5; tentative D call: TRBD2 (5 bases). The V end lost 4 bases, the J end lost 5 bases, and 17 bases lay between the germline ends. The CDR3 spans 15 residues. CDR1 is LGHNT and CDR2 is FRNRAP in the germline V gene. The chain's CDR3 is CASGSIRGGRETQYF. DNA for the CDR3: TGTGCTAGTGGTTCGATAAGAGGCGGGCGTGAGACCCAGTACTTC.

This clone was seen more than once but under ten times. The V and J genes are TRBV19 and TRBJ2-1; TRBD1 matches at 10 bases. V was clipped by 4 bases and J by 5 bases; unmatched bases: 5. The CDR3 is 15 amino acids. Germline CDR1 LNHDA, CDR2 SQIVND (reference sequence). The CDR3 DNA reads TGTGCCAGTAGTAGGGACAGGGGCGGCCACAATGAGCAGTTCTTC. It encodes CASSRDRGGHNEQFF.

This chain joins TRBV4-3 and TRBJ2-1; D remains ambiguous. Germline values: CDR1 LGHNA, CDR2 YSLEER. The CDR3 contains 19 residues. The V end lost 0 bases, the J end lost 6 bases, and 24 bases lay between the germline ends. The CDR3 sequence is CASSQDVYVLSGSGNEQFF. In nucleotides, the CDR3 is TGCGCCAGCAGCCAAGATGTGTATGTCTTATCCGGGTCGGGCAATGAGCAGTTCTTC.

V and J are TRBV10-3 and TRBJ2-3; D may be TRBD2 (5 bases). Trimming removed 6 bases from V and 5 bases from J, with 18 bases in between. Germline values: CDR1 ENHRY, CDR2 SYGVKD. CDR3 length: 15 amino acids. The CDR3 reads CAISPRDSVVDTQYF. The CDR3 DNA sequence: TGTGCCATCAGCCCCCGGGATTCGGTTGTAGATACGCAGTATTTT.

This sequence joins TRBV10-3 and TRBJ2-3; the D gene is possibly TRBD1 (6 bases). This CDR3 has 17 amino acids. The germline V gene has CDR1 ENHRY and CDR2 SYGVKD. Trimming took 3 bases from V and 0 from J, leaving 16 bases between them. The CDR3 loop reads CAISDRDNPSSTDTQYF. The DNA of the CDR3 is TGTGCCATCAGTGACCGGGACAATCCTTCTAGCACAGATACGCAGTATTTT.

J is TRBJ2-7 and V is TRBV11-3, with 11 bases lining up with TRBD2. Germline V lookup: CDR1 SGHNT, CDR2 YENEEA. Trimming cost V 5 bases and J 1 base; bases outside gene matches: 4. CDR3 size: 15 residues. The chain's CDR3 is CASSLGTSGSYEQYF. Written as DNA, the CDR3 is TGTGCCAGCAGCCTCGGGACTAGCGGATCCTACGAGCAGTACTTC.

The CDR3 sequence is CASSLNPDREDGYTF. The CDR3 DNA is TGTGCCAGCAGCTTAAACCCCGACAGGGAGGACGGCTACACCTTC. The chain recombines TRBV7-3 with TRBJ1-2, with 7 bases that match TRBD1. Germline loops: CDR1 SGHTA, CDR2 FQGTGA. This CDR3 is built from 15 residues. With V trimmed by 1 base and J by 8 bases, 10 bases remained unmatched. The variable domain in full, with the rest retrieved from reference TRBV7-3 and TRBJ1-2, is GAGVSQTPSNKVTEKGKYVELRCDPISGHTALYWYRQSLGQGPEFLIYFQGTGAADDSGLPNDRFFAVRPEGSVSTLKIQRTERGDSAVYLCASSLNPDREDGYTFGSGTRLTVV.

V is TRBV18 and J is TRBJ2-5; possibly TRBD1 for D (6 bases). V was trimmed by 3 bases and J by 2 bases, leaving 10 bases between them. This CDR3 region has 14 residues. Germline V gene lookup returns CDR1 KGHSH and CDR2 LQKENI. CDR3 in amino acids: CASSPVQGQETQYF. CDR3 bases: TGTGCCAGCTCACCCGTGCAGGGGCAAGAGACCCAGTACTTC.

The chain uses TRBV6-6 and TRBJ1-5; no reliable D call. V gave up 6 bases and J gave up 0 bases, with 6 bases separating them. The CDR3 spans 13 residues. Germline CDR1 and CDR2: MNHNY and SVGAGI (reference sequence). The CDR3 bases are TGTGCCAGCAGAGAGAATAGCAATCAGCCCCAGCATTTT. It is translated as CASRENSNQPQHF.

This clone showed up just a few times. V and J are TRBV11-1 and TRBJ2-7; 8 bases fit TRBD2. In germline, CDR1 is SGHAT, CDR2 FQDESV (reference sequence). The V gene end was trimmed by 4 bases and the J gene end by 4 bases; junction bases not matched to a gene: 9. The CDR3 is made up of 15 amino acids. The CDR3 sequence is CASSSTTSGAYEQYF. The CDR3 region has the DNA TGTGCCAGCAGCTCCACCACTAGCGGAGCTTACGAGCAGTACTTC. The whole variable domain, remainder taken from reference TRBV11-1 and TRBJ2-7, is EAEVAQSPRYKITEKSQAVAFWCDPISGHATLYWYRQILGQGPELLVQFQDESVVDDSQLPKDRFSAERLKGVDSTLKIQPAELGDSAMYLCASSSTTSGAYEQYFGPGTRLTVT.

The chain couples TRBV15 to TRBJ1-5; TRBD1 matches 10 bases. The CDR3 covers 15 residues. The junction had 8 bases not matched to a gene; V was cut back by 5 bases and J by 7 bases. The germline V gene encodes CDR1 LNHNV and CDR2 YYDKDF (reference sequence). CDR3 sequence reads: CATSVGQGDGQPQHF. The CDR3 DNA reads as TGTGCCACCAGCGTCGGACAGGGGGATGGACAGCCCCAGCATTTT. Full variable domain (rest looked up from reference TRBV15 and TRBJ1-5): DAMVIQNPRYQVTQFGKPVTLSCSQTLNHNVMYWYQQKSSQAPKLLFHYYDKDFNNEADTPDNFQSRRPNTSFCFLDIRSPGLGDTAMYLCATSVGQGDGQPQHFGDGTRLSIL.